The rows below give T cell receptor beta chains drawn from one sample of a study of early T cells in non-severe SARS-CoV-2 infection. TCRdb ran MiXCR on the 5' RACE reads and lists one entry per CDR3 protein. The sample consists of 57,000 or so distinct CDR3 sequences, over 10% of them appearing once. Sample: whole blood. These receptors were obtained from an adult who was a healthcare worker with PCR-confirmed SARS-CoV-2 infection or an uninfected control (not recorded which). The CDR3 runs from the conserved cysteine through the conserved F or W. The order of the fields is clone size, V gene, J gene, D gene, CDR3 DNA, CDR3 protein. A D gene is named only where the DNA matches it firmly. Part of the rows lack a size; the others show once, few, many or a class for expanded clones.

>-|TRBV9|TRBJ2-1|-
TGTGCCAGCAGCGTAGGAGTGGGGGGCTACAATGAGCAGTTCTTC
CASSVGVGGYNEQFF
>few|TRBV7-9|TRBJ1-1|TRBD1
TGTGCCAGCAGCTTAGGGACAGGGGGCTCGAACACTGAAGCTTTCTTT
CASSLGTGGSNTEAFF
>-|TRBV11-2|TRBJ2-5|-
TGTGCCAGCAGTTCGGGTGGTGAGACCCAGTACTTC
CASSSGGETQYF
>-|TRBV6-1|TRBJ1-1|-
TGTGCCAGCAGGCTCGGGGTGAACACTGAAGCTTTCTTT
CASRLGVNTEAFF
>few|TRBV20-1|TRBJ1-1|-
TGCAGTGCTTCTAACACTGAAGCTTTCTTT
CSASNTEAFF
>few|TRBV15|TRBJ2-5|TRBD1
TGTGCCACCAGCAGAGATCAGGGGGCCGTTCTGGAGACCCAGTACTTC
CATSRDQGAVLETQYF
>-|TRBV7-2|TRBJ2-3|-
TGTGCCAGCAGCTCTGTAGCTGGGGGAGGCACAGATACGCAGTATTTT
CASSSVAGGGTDTQYF
>-|TRBV2|TRBJ2-1|-
TGTGCCAGCAGTGAGGCCCAGCTGGGGCAGTTCTTC
CASSEAQLGQFF
>many|TRBV11-2|TRBJ1-1|TRBD1
TGTGCCAGCAGCTCGCCATCCGGGACAGGGACTGAAGCTTTCTTT
CASSSPSGTGTEAFF
>many|TRBV7-2|TRBJ1-1|-
TGTGCCAGCAGCCCGAGAGGTTCGGGGGGTTTAACTGAAGCTTTCTTT
CASSPRGSGGLTEAFF
>few|TRBV28|TRBJ1-2|TRBD1
TGTGCCAGCAGCCGGGGACAGAATAACTATGGCTACACCTTC
CASSRGQNNYGYTF
>few|TRBV28|TRBJ2-5|TRBD2
TGTGCCAGCAGTTCCCCAGCGGGAGAACTACAAGAGACCCAGTACTTC
CASSSPAGELQETQYF
>-|TRBV2|TRBJ2-5|TRBD1
TGTGCCAGCAGGGGACAGTTAGAGACCCAGTACTTC
CASRGQLETQYF
>many|TRBV27|TRBJ2-7|TRBD1
TGTGCCAGCAGTTTTACAGGGGGGAGCGAGCAGTACTTC
CASSFTGGSEQYF
>many|TRBV20-1|TRBJ2-1|TRBD2
TGCAGTGCCCCCCCGGGGGGAGGTTCGTACAATGAGCAGTTCTTC
CSAPPGGGSYNEQFF
>-|TRBV6-2/TRBV6-3|TRBJ2-1|-
TGTGCCAGCAGTAAGTTCAATGAGCAGTTCTTC
CASSKFNEQFF
>-|TRBV15|TRBJ1-2|TRBD1
TGTGCCACCAGCAGTGGACAGGGGCTTGTCTATGGCTACACCTTC
CATSSGQGLVYGYTF
>few|TRBV9|TRBJ2-3|TRBD2
TGTGCCAGCAGCGCAAGGGACTACTCAGATACGCAGTATTTT
CASSARDYSDTQYF
>-|TRBV2|TRBJ2-3|-
TGTGCCAGCAGTGGCCCAACGGGGGAGGTAACAGATACGCAGTATTTT
CASSGPTGEVTDTQYF
>many|TRBV19|TRBJ1-5|-
TGTGCCAGTACCCTGGTTGGAAATCAGCCCCAGCATTTT
CASTLVGNQPQHF
>many|TRBV24-1|TRBJ1-4|-
TGTGCCACGAGTGAGGCGGGTGCATCCGGGGATCGACTGTTTTTT
CATSEAGASGDRLFF
>few|TRBV7-9|TRBJ2-3|TRBD2
TGTGCCAGCAGCTTTACTAGCGAGAGAGACACAGATACGCAGTATTTT
CASSFTSERDTDTQYF
>-|TRBV28|TRBJ1-6|-
TGTGCCAGCAGAACCGGGGCGAGCTCCTATAATTCACCCCTCCACTTT
CASRTGASSYNSPLHF
>many|TRBV6-2/TRBV6-3|TRBJ2-4|-
TGTGCCAGCAGTCTAGGACAGATACTAGCCAAAAACATTCAGTACTTC
CASSLGQILAKNIQYF
>-|TRBV15|TRBJ2-1|-
TGTGCCACCAGCAGAGGTCAACCGAGAGATGAGCAGTTCTTC
CATSRGQPRDEQFF
>-|TRBV19|TRBJ2-1|-
TGTGCCAGTAGTATCCGCGCCGCCTACAATGAGCAGTTCTTC
CASSIRAAYNEQFF
>-|TRBV7-6|TRBJ2-6|-
TGTGCCAGCAGCTTAGAAGGGACTGCTAGCTTCTCTGGGGCCAACGTCCTGACTTTC
CASSLEGTASFSGANVLTF
>-|TRBV28|TRBJ2-1|-
TGTGCCAGCAGGGTCCGGGACTTTAGGTGGAATGAGCAGTTCTTC
CASRVRDFRWNEQFF
>few|TRBV19|TRBJ1-5|TRBD1
TGTGCCAGTAGTACCCACAGGGGGGCTAAACAGCCCCAGCATTTT
CASSTHRGAKQPQHF
>many|TRBV14|TRBJ2-5|-
TGTGCCAGCAGCCAAGTTGGGTCTAGGGAACAAGAGACCCAGTACTTC
CASSQVGSREQETQYF
>-|TRBV7-8|TRBJ2-2|TRBD2
TGTGCCAGCAGCTTACCCCTTAGTAGCGGGGGATCGAACACCGGGGAGCTGTTTTTT
CASSLPLSSGGSNTGELFF
>few|TRBV3-1|TRBJ2-7|-
TGTGCCAGCAGCCAAGACGGGCTAGCAGCACTCGAGCAGTACTTC
CASSQDGLAALEQYF
>few|TRBV10-2|TRBJ2-7|-
TGCGCCAGCAGTGAGTCTAGAACCTACGAGCAGTACTTC
CASSESRTYEQYF
>-|TRBV6-2/TRBV6-3|TRBJ2-3|-
TGTGCCAGCAGTTACTCGGAGTCGGTAGATACGCAGTATTTT
CASSYSESVDTQYF
>many|TRBV4-1|TRBJ2-7|-
TGCGCCAGCAGCCAAGAATTCGGGTCAGCGCCTACCTACGAGCAGTACTTC
CASSQEFGSAPTYEQYF
>few|TRBV4-1|TRBJ2-3|-
TGCGCCAGCAGCCAAGAGAATATTATAACAGATACGCAGTATTTT
CASSQENIITDTQYF
>many|TRBV11-2|TRBJ1-2|-
TGTGCCAGCAGCCCCTGGGCACGAAACTATGGCTACACCTTC
CASSPWARNYGYTF
>many|TRBV3-1|TRBJ1-1|-
TGTGCCACCACCTCCGGGGAGGGGAGAGCTGAAGCTTTCTTT
CATTSGEGRAEAFF
>-|TRBV7-2|TRBJ2-1|-
TGTGCCAGCAGCCTACTCGCCTCCTCCTACAATGAGCAGTTCTTC
CASSLLASSYNEQFF
>-|TRBV9|TRBJ2-7|-
TGTGCCAGCAGCGTAGCGGGGGGCCCAATATACGAGCAGTACTTC
CASSVAGGPIYEQYF
>many|TRBV3-1|TRBJ1-2|-
TGTGCCAGCAGCCTACCGTCTTCTCAGGGCTACACCTTC
CASSLPSSQGYTF
>-|TRBV29-1|TRBJ2-7|TRBD2
TGCAGCGCCCGGACTAGCGGGACCTACGAGCAGTACTTC
CSARTSGTYEQYF
>-|TRBV7-2|TRBJ2-3|-
TGTGCCAGCAGCTTAAGACCTAGAGGGGGAGATACGCAGTATTTT
CASSLRPRGGDTQYF
>few|TRBV20-1|TRBJ2-7|-
TGCAGTGCTAGAGACCGACAGCAAGTCGGGGGGCAGTACTTC
CSARDRQQVGGQYF
>-|TRBV20-1|TRBJ1-4|-
TGCAGTGCTACAAGTTACAGTCCTAATGAAAAACTGTTTTTT
CSATSYSPNEKLFF
>-|TRBV12-3/TRBV12-4|TRBJ1-2|-
TGTGCCAGCAGTTTGAATGAAAGACCCCAATTTGGGAGCGGCTACACCTTC
CASSLNERPQFGSGYTF
>many|TRBV5-1|TRBJ2-1|TRBD2
TGCGCCAGCGGACTAGCGCTGAGCTCCTACAATGAGCAGTTCTTC
CASGLALSSYNEQFF
>many|TRBV11-2|TRBJ2-2|TRBD2
TGTGCCAGCAGACGACCCTCGTGGGGAGCGGGGGGGCCGAAAACCGGGGAGCTGTTTTTT
CASRRPSWGAGGPKTGELFF
>-|TRBV20-1|TRBJ2-6|-
TGCAGTGCTAGACAGCCTCTCTCTGGGGCCAACGTCCTGACTTTC
CSARQPLSGANVLTF
>many|TRBV27|TRBJ1-5|-
TGTGCCAGCAGTTTATCGGGGGGCAATCAGCCCCAGCATTTT
CASSLSGGNQPQHF